The source of this T cell receptor beta chain is a study of beta chain features in type 1 diabetes (dated by TCRdb to 2016 to 2018). Turning to the overall study: No differences in mean age, gender distribution, total cell number or subset yield were found between patients and healthy donors. A total of 90 million to 140 million sorted cells were examined across all samples, and RNA yield correlated strongly with the number of cells per subset. In the study, recently diagnosed type 1 diabetes patients and matched healthy donors were compared on the TCRB repertoires of their sorted circulating CD4+ T cell subsets. Regulatory and stem cell-like memory subsets were obtained from only 8 patients and roughly eight healthy donors, while naive and central memory subsets were obtained from all 30 or so donors.

Overall study outcomes, separate from this receptor: The naive, central memory and regulatory TCRB repertoires appeared to resemble one another more closely among patients than among healthy donors. HLA sub-analyses involved small numbers of individuals, so any influence of HLA type on TCRB rearrangement remained unresolved. Because cDNA rather than genomic DNA was sequenced, highly expressing activated cells could have been over-represented, although no difference in activation and CD3 levels was found between groups. Fewer insertions and more nucleotide deletions at VDJ recombination sites were observed in patients with type 1 diabetes, implying thymic rearrangement abnormalities. Type 1 diabetes patients showed a moderate but significant shortening of TCRB CDR3 length in all four CD4+ subsets. PCR may preferentially amplify shorter templates, but because patient and control samples were amplified and corrected together, any resulting skew would affect both groups equally.

All of the isolated RNA was reverse transcribed with the High Capacity cDNA Reverse Transcription Kit, so expressed TCRB transcripts were sequenced. Naive, central memory and regulatory T cell samples underwent deep immunoSEQ sequencing, averaging about 3.3 million total reads per sample. Sorted cells were lysed in RLT buffer and RNA was extracted with DNase-treated RNeasy Micro or Mini kits, depending on cell number. Each cell subset was processed separately to prevent cross-contamination, with patient and healthy donor samples processed together. Using the immunoSEQ multiplex PCR, TCRB sequences were amplified from cDNA into 87-bp fragments spanning the CDR3 region. Amplicons were sequenced on the Illumina HiSeq platform. In the original analysis: Synthetic template baselines were used to correct PCR bias computationally, reads within Hamming distance 2 were collapsed together, and singletons that could not be merged were discarded. By aligning reads against IMGT, V, D and J genes, CDR3 length, and insertions or deletions at six rearrangement sites were assigned. Within each subset, clonotype counts were normalized to sorted cell number, and only after that were true diversity and Gini coefficients computed with the tcR R package. The overlap coefficient, calculated on TCRB nucleotide sequences, was used to quantify repertoire sharing. The table was pulled from immuneACCESS by TCRdb, which kept in-frame rearrangements only. Such tables lose some clones; where checked, under half of the loss comes from unresolved V genes, and the rest has no known cause. That table is the source of V, J and clone size, and D and trimming were worked out from the DNA. The sample table lists 300,000 to 450,000 clones, about 10% of them with a count of one. The ten largest account for roughly 0.6% of the sample.

This clone was detected only a few times. No cognate antigen has been identified for it. No much larger clone exists at a distance of one base, and base qualities are not known. V lost 2 bases and J lost 0 bases; the stretch between them is 13 bases long. CDR1 and CDR2 were assigned from the germline V gene (reference sequence) as SGHKS and YYEKEE. Including cysteine and phenylalanine, the CDR3 has 16 amino acids. This entry keeps only the CDR3 DNA: 48 bases, framed from base 1. A single peripheral blood draw of approximately 110 mL on average was collected from each donor into heparinised tubes. A BD FACSAria II and a panel including CD45RO, CCR7, CD25, CD127, CD95 and CD27 were used to sort naive, central memory, regulatory and stem cell-like memory CD4+ T cells. Every sorted population had a purity above 95%. PBMCs were isolated immediately by Lymphoprep density gradient centrifugation and stained directly without culture. So that batch effects would be minimized, each experiment stained and sorted samples in pairs, pairing one healthy donor with one patient.

Recombination linked TRBV5-5 to TRBJ2-3; the D gene is possibly TRBD1 or TRBD2, with 5 bases matching each. This TCR was sampled from a man younger than 45 with type 1 diabetes. The sequenced material came from central memory CD4+ T cells from blood. The DNA sequence is TGTGCCAGCAGCTTTAGGGTCGGGGCTAGCACAGATACGCAGTATTTT. This sequence encodes CASSFRVGASTDTQYF.